The T cell receptor beta chain under discussion was sequenced for a study of blood T cell repertoires in COVID-19. Libraries were prepared by immunoSEQ multiplex PCR; TCRdb keeps only in-frame clonotypes and omits some of them. The table has some 29,000 clones, 70% to 90% seen once; the top ten hold about 29%. V lost 5 bases and J lost 2, with 13 bases in between. CDR3 length: 15 residues. Germline CDR1 and CDR2: SGHVS and FNYEAQ. The sequencing sample was made of peripheral blood. This sequence was found in a woman at least 80 years old with COVID-19, enrolled during active disease. V and J are TRBV7-6 and TRBJ1-3; D may be TRBD1 (6 bases). CDR3 coding DNA: TGTGCCAGCAGCACTCGGGACACCCCTGGAAACACCATATATTTT. Translated, it gives CASSTRDTPGNTIYF.